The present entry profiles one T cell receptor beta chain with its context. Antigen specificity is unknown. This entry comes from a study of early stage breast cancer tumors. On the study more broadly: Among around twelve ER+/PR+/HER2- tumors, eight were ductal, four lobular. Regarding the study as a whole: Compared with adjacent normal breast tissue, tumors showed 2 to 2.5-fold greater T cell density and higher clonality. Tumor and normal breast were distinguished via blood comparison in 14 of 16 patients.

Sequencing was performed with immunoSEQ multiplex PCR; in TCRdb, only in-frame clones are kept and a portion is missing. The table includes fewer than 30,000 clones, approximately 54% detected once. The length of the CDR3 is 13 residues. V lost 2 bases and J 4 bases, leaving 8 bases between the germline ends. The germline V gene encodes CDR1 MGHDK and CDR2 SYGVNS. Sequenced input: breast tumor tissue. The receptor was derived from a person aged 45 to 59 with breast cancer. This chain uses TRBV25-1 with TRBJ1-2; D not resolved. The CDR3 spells CASSENRVYGYTF. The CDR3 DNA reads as TGTGCCAGCAGTGAAAATAGGGTCTATGGCTACACCTTC.